This T cell receptor (beta chain) was observed in a study of cytomegalovirus exposure and HLA in healthy donors. The table came from immunoSEQ multiplex PCR; TCRdb's copy has only in-frame clones and leaves some out. The data hold fewer than 130,000 clones, with approximately 89% observed a single time. V gave up 2 bases and J gave up 0 bases, with 7 bases separating them. Germline CDR1 is SNHLY and CDR2 is FYNNEI. This CDR3 has 14 residues. The chain has TRBV2 and TRBJ1-1; no firm D call. The source is a woman younger than 30 in good health and CMV-seronegative. Specimen: PBMCs. This CDR3 reads CASSENRMNTEAFF. The CDR3 region has the DNA TGTGCCAGCAGTGAAAACAGAATGAACACTGAAGCTTTCTTT.